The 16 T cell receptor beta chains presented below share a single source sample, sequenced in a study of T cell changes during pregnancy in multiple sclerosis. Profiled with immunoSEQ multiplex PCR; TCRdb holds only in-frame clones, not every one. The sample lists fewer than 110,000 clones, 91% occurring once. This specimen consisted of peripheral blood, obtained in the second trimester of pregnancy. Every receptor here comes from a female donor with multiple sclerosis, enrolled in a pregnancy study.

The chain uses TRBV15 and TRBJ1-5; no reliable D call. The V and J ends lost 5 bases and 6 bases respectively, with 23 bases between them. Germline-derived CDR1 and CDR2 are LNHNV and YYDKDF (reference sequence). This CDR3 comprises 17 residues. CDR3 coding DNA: TGTGCCACCAGCGATCCTCCGGGATCTACTATGGTTCAGCCCCAGCATTTT. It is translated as CATSDPPGSTMVQPQHF.

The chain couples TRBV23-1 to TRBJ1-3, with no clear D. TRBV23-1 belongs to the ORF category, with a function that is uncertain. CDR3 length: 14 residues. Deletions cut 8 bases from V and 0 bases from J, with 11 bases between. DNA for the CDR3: TGCGCCAGCCCCCGAGGGTTCTCTGGAAACACCATATATTTT. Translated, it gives CASPRGFSGNTIYF.

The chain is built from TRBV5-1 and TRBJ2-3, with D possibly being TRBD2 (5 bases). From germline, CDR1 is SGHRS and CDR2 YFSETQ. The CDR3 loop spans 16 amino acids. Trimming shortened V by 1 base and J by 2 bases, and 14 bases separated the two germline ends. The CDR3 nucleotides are TGCGCCAGCAGCTTGCAACAGCCGGGAACCACAGATACGCAGTATTTT. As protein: CASSLQQPGTTDTQYF.

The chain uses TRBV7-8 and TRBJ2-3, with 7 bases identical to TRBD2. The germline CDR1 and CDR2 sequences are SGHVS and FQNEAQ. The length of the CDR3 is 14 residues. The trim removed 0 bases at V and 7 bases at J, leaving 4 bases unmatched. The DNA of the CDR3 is TGTGCCAGCAGCTTAGCGGGAGGGCCTAATACGCAGTATTTT. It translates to CASSLAGGPNTQYF.

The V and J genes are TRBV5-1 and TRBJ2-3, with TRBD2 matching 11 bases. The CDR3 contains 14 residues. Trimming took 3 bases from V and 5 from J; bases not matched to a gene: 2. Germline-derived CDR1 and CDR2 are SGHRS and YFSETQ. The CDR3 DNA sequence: TGCGCCAGCAGCTGGGGACTAGCGGAAGATACGCAGTATTTT. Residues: CASSWGLAEDTQYF.

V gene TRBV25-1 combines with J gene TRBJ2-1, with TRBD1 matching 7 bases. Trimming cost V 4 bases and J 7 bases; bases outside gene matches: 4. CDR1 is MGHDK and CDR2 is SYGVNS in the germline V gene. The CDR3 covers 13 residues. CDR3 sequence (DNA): TGTGCCAGCAGTGGACAGGGACGAAATGAGCAGTTCTTC. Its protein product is CASSGQGRNEQFF.

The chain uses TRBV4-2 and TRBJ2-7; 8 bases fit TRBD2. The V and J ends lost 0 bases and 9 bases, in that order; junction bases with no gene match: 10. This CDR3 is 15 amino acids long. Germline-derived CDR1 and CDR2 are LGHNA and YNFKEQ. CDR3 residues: CASSQERPGLGTQYF. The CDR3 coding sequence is TGTGCCAGCAGCCAAGAACGACCGGGACTAGGGACGCAGTACTTC.

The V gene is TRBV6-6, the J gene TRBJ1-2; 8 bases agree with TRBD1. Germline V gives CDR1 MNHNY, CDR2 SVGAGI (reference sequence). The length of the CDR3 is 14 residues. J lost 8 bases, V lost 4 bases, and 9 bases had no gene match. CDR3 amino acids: CASSFRTGLYGYTF. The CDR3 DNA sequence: TGTGCCAGCAGTTTCCGGACAGGGCTGTACGGCTACACCTTC.

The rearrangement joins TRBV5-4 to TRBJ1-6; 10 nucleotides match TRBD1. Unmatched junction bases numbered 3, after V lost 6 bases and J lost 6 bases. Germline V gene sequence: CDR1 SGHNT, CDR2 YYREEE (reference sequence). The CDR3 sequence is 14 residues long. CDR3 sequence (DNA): TGTGCCAGCACGGACAGGGGGAGTAATTCACCCCTCCACTTT. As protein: CASTDRGSNSPLHF. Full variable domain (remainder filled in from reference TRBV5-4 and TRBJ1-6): ETGVTQSPTHLIKTRGQQVTLRCSSQSGHNTVSWYQQALGQGPQFIFQYYREEENGRGNFPPRFSGLQFPNYSSELNVNALELDDSALYLCASTDRGSNSPLHFGNGTRLTVT.

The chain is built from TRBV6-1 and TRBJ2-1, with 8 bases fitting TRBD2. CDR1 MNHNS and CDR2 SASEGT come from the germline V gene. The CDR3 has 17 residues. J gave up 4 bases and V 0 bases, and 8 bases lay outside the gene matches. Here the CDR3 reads CASSEAEAGETYNEQFF. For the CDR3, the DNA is TGTGCCAGCAGTGAAGCGGAAGCGGGAGAAACATACAATGAGCAGTTCTTC.

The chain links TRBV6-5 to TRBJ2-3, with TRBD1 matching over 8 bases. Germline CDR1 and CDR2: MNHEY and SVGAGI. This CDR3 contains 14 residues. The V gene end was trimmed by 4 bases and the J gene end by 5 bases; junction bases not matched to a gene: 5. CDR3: CASSLAGGKDTQYF. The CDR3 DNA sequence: TGTGCCAGCAGTTTGGCAGGGGGCAAAGATACGCAGTATTTT.

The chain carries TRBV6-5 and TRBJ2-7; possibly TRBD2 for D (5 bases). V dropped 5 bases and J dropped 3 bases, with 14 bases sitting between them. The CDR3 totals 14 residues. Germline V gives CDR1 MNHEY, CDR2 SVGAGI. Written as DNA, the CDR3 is TGTGCCAGCAGTAATCTCAAAGGAGGCTACGAGCAGTACTTC. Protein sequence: CASSNLKGGYEQYF.

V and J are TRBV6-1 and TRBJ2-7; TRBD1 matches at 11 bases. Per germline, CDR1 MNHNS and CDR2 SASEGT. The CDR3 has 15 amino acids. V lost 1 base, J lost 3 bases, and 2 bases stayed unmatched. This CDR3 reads CASSEVGTGGYEQYF. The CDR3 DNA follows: TGTGCCAGCAGTGAAGTTGGGACAGGGGGCTACGAGCAGTACTTC.

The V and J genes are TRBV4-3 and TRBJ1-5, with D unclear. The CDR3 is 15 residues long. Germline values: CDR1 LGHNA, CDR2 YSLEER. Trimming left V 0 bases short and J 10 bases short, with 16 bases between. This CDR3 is CASSQDARGIYPQHF. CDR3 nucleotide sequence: TGCGCCAGCAGCCAAGATGCAAGAGGGATCTATCCCCAGCATTTT.

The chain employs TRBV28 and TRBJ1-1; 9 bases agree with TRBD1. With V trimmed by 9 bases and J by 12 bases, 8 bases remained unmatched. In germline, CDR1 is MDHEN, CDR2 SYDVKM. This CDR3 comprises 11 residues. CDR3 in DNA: TGTGCCAGTACGAGGGACAGGGCTTCTTTCTTT. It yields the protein CASTRDRASFF.

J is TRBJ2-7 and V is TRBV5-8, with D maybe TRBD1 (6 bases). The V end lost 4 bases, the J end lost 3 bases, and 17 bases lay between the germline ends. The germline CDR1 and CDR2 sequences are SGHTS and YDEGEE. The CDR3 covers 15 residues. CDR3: CASSPPGTPHYEQYF. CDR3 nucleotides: TGTGCCAGCAGCCCCCCTGGGACACCCCACTACGAGCAGTACTTC.